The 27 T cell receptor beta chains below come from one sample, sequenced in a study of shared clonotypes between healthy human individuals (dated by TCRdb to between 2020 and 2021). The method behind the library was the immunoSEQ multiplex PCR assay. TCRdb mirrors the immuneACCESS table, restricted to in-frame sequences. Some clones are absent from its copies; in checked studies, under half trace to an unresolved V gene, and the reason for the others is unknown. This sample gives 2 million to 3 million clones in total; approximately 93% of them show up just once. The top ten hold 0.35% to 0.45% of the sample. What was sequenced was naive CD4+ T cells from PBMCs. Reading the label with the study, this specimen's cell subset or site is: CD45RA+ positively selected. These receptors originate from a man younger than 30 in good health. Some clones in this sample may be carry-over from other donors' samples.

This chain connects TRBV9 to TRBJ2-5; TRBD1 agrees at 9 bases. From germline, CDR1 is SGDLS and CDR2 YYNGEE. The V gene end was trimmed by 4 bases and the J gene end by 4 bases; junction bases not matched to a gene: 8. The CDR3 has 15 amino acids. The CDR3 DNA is TGTGCCAGCAGCCCCCACATGGACAGGGGAGAGACCCAGTACTTC. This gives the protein CASSPHMDRGETQYF.

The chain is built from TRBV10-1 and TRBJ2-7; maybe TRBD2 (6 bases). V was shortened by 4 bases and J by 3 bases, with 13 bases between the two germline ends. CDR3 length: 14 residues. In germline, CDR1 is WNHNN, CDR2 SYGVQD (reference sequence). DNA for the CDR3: TGCGCCAGCAGTGCTTCCGGCGGGGACTACGAGCAGTACTTC. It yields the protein CASSASGGDYEQYF.

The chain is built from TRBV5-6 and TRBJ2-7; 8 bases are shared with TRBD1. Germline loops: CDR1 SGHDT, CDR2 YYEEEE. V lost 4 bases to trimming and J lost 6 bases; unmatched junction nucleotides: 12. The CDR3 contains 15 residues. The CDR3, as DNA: TGTGCCAGCAGCGGATTGGACAGGGCGTTTCGCGAGCAGTACTTC. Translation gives CASSGLDRAFREQYF.

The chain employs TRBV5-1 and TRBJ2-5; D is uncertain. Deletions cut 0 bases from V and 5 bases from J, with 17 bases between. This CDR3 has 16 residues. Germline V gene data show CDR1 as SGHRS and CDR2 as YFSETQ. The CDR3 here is CASSLEGSQPYETQYF. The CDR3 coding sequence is TGCGCCAGCAGCTTGGAAGGCAGCCAACCCTATGAGACCCAGTACTTC.

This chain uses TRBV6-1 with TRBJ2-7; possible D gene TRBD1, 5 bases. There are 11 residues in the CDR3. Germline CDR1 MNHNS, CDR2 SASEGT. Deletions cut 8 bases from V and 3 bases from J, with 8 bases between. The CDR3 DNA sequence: TGTGCCAGCCGACAGAACTACGAGCAGTACTTC. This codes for CASRQNYEQYF.

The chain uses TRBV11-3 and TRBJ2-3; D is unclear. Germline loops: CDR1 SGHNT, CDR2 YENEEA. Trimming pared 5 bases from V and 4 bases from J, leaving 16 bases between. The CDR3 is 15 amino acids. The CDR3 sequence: CASSVGAAGPDTQYF. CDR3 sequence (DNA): TGTGCCAGCAGCGTAGGCGCGGCAGGCCCAGATACGCAGTATTTT.

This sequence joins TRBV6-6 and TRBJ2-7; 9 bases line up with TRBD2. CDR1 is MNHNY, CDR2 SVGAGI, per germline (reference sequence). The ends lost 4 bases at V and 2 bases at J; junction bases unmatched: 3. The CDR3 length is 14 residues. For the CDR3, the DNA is TGTGCCAGCAGTTCTAGCGGGAACACCTACGAGCAGTACTTC. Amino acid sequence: CASSSSGNTYEQYF.

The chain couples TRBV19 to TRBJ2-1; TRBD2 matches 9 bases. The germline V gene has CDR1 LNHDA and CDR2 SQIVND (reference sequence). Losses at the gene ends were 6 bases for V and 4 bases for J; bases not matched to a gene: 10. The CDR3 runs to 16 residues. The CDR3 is CASSRTGTSSYNEQFF. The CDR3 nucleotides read TGTGCCAGTAGCCGTACCGGGACTAGCTCTTACAATGAGCAGTTCTTC.

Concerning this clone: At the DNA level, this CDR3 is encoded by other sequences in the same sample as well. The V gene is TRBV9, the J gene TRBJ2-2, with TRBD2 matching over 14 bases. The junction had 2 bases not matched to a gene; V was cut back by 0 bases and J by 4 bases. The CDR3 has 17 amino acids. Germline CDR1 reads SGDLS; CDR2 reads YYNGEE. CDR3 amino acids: CASSVAGLAGGTGELFF. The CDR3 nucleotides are TGTGCCAGCAGCGTAGCCGGACTAGCGGGAGGCACCGGGGAGCTGTTTTTT.

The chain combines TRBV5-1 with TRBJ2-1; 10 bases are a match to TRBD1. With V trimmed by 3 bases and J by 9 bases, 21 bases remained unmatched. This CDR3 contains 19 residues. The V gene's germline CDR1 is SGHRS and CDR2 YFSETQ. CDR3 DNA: TGCGCCAGCAGCTACCCTAAGCCAACCGGGACAGGGGTTTTTGGTGAGCAGTTCTTC. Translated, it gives CASSYPKPTGTGVFGEQFF.

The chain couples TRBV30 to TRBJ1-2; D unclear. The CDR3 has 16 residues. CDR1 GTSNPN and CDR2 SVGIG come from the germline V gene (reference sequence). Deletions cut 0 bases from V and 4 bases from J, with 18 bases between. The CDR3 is CAWSVLQVDAFYGYTF. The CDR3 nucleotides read TGTGCCTGGAGTGTACTCCAGGTGGACGCCTTCTATGGCTACACCTTC.

The CDR3, as DNA: TGTGCCAGCAGCGTAGCCCCGACAGGGGCTGAAGCTTTCTTT. Translated, it gives CASSVAPTGAEAFF. V gene TRBV9 combines with J gene TRBJ1-1; 8 nucleotides align to TRBD1. The CDR3 sequence is 14 residues long. Losses at the gene ends were 0 bases for V and 6 bases for J; bases not matched to a gene: 4. Looked up from germline, CDR1 is SGDLS and CDR2 is YYNGEE.

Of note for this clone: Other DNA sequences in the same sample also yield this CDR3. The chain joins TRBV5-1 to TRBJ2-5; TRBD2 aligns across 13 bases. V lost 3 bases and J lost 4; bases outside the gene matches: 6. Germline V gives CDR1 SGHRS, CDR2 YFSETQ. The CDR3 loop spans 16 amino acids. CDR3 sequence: CASSYGLAGVGETQYF. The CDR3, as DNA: TGCGCCAGCAGCTACGGACTAGCGGGAGTCGGAGAGACCCAGTACTTC.

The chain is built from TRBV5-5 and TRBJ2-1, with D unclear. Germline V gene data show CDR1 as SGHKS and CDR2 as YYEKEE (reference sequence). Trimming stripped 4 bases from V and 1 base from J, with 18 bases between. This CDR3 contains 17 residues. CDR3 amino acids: CASSPRLNSGSYNEQFF. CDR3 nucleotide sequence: TGTGCCAGCAGCCCACGATTGAATAGTGGTTCCTACAATGAGCAGTTCTTC.

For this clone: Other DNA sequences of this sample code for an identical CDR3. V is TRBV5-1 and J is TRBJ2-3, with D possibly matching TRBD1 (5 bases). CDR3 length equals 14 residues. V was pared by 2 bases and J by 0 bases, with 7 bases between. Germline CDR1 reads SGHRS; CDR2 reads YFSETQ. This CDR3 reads CASSLGASTDTQYF. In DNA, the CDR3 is TGCGCCAGCAGCTTAGGGGCAAGCACAGATACGCAGTATTTT.

CDR3 DNA: TGTGCCCTAGCACCGCGTGGAAACACCATATATTTT. Its translation is CALAPRGNTIYF. This chain links TRBV30 with TRBJ1-3; no reliable D call. CDR1 and CDR2 (germline): GTSNPN, SVGIG (reference sequence). The V gene lost 8 bases and the J gene lost 3 bases, with 11 bases spanning the gap. There are 12 residues in the CDR3.

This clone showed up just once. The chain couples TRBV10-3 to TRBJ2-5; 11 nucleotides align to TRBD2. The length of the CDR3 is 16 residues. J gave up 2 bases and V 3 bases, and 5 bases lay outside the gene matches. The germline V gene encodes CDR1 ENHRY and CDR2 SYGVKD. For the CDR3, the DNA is TGTGCCATCAGTGAAAGACTAGCGGGGCCACAAGAGACCCAGTACTTC. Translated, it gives CAISERLAGPQETQYF.

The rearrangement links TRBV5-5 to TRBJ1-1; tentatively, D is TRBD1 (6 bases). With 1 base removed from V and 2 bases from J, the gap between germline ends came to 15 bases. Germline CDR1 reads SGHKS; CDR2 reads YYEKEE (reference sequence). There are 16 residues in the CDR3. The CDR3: CASSLLPGGLNTEAFF. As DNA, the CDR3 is TGTGCCAGCAGCTTGCTTCCGGGGGGCCTTAACACTGAAGCTTTCTTT.

CDR3 residues: CASSRTSGYQETQYF. CDR3 in DNA: TGTGCCAGTAGTAGGACTAGCGGATATCAAGAGACCCAGTACTTC. V usage is TRBV19 and J usage is TRBJ2-5; 10 bases align to TRBD2. The CDR3 runs 15 residues. The junction had 4 bases not matched to a gene; V was cut back by 4 bases and J by 2 bases. Germline-derived CDR1 and CDR2 are LNHDA and SQIVND (reference sequence).

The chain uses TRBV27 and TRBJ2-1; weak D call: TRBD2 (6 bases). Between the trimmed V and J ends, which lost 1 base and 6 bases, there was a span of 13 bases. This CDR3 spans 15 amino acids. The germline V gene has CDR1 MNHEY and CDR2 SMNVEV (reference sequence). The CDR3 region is CASSLWEASLNEQFF. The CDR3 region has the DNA TGTGCCAGCAGTTTATGGGAGGCTAGTCTCAATGAGCAGTTCTTC.

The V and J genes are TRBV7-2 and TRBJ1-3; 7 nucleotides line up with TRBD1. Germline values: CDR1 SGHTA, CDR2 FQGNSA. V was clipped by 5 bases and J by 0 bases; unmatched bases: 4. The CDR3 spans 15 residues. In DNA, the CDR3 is TGTGCCAGCAGCCGAGGGGGCCTCTCTGGAAACACCATATATTTT. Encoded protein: CASSRGGLSGNTIYF.

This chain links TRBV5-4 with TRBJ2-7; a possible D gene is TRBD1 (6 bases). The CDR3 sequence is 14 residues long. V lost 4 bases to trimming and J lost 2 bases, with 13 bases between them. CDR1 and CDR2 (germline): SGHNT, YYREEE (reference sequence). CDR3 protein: CASSPGQRPYEQYF. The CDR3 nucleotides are TGTGCCAGCAGCCCCGGACAGCGCCCCTACGAGCAGTACTTC. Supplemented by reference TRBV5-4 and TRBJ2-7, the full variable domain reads ETGVTQSPTHLIKTRGQQVTLRCSSQSGHNTVSWYQQALGQGPQFIFQYYREEENGRGNFPPRFSGLQFPNYSSELNVNALELDDSALYLCASSPGQRPYEQYFGPGTRLTVT.

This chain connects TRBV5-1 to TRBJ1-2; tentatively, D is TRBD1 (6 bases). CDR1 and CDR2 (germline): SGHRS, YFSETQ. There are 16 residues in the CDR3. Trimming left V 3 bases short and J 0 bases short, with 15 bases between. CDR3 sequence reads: CASSSAGGPANYGYTF. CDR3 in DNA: TGCGCCAGCAGCTCAGCTGGGGGGCCAGCTAACTATGGCTACACCTTC.

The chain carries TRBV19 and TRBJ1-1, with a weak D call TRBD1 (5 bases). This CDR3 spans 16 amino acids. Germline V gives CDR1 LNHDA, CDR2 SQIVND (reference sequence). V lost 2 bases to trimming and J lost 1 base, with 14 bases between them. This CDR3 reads CASSIRRRGPNTEAFF. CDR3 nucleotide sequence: TGTGCCAGTAGTATAAGGAGGAGGGGCCCGAACACTGAAGCTTTCTTT.

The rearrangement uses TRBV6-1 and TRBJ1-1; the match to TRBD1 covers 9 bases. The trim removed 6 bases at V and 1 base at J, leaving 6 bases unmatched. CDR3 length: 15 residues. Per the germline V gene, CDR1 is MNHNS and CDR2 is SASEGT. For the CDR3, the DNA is TGTGCCAGCAGCGAACAGGGGGCAGGGAACACTGAAGCTTTCTTT. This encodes CASSEQGAGNTEAFF.

CDR3 protein: CASSPIGLQYF. The CDR3 DNA reads TGTGCCAGCAGCCCTATCGGTTTGCAGTACTTC. This chain connects TRBV2 to TRBJ2-7; D not certain. The CDR3 is made up of 11 amino acids. V shed 6 bases and J shed 9 bases, with 12 bases lying between them. The germline V gene encodes CDR1 SNHLY and CDR2 FYNNEI.

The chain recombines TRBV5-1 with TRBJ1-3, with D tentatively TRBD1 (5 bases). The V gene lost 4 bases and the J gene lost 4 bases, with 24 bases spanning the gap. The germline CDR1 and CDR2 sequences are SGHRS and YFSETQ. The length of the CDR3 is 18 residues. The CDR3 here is CASSKQVRAPGGGNTIYF. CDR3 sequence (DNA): TGCGCCAGCAGCAAACAGGTCCGTGCCCCGGGAGGGGGAAACACCATATATTTT.